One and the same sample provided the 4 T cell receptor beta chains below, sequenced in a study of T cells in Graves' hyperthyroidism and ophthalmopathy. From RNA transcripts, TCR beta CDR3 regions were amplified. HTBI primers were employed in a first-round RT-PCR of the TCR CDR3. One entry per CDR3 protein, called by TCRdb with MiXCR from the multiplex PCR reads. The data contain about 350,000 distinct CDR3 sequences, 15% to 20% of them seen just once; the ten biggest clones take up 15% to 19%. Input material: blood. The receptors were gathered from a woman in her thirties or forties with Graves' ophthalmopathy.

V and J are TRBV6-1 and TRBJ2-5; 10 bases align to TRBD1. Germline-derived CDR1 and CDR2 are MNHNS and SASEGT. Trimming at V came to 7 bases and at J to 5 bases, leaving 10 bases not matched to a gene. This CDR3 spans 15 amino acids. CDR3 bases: TGTGCCAGCACCCAGGCCGGACAGGGGGTTGAGACCCAGTACTTC. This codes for CASTQAGQGVETQYF.

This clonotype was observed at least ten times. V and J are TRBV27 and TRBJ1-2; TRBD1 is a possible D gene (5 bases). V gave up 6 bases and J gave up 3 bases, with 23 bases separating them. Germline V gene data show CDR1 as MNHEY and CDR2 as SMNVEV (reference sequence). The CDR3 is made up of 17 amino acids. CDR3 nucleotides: TGTGCCAGCAGATATAAAGGGATCGGGGCCCTTGACTATGGCTACACCTTC. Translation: CASRYKGIGALDYGYTF.

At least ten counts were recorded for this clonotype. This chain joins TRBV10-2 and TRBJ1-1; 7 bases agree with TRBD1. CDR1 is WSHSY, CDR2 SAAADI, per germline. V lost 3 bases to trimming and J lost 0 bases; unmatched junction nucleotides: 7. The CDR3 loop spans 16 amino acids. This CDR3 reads CASSDLRQGMNTEAFF. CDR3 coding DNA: TGCGCCAGCAGTGACCTTCGACAGGGTATGAACACTGAAGCTTTCTTT.

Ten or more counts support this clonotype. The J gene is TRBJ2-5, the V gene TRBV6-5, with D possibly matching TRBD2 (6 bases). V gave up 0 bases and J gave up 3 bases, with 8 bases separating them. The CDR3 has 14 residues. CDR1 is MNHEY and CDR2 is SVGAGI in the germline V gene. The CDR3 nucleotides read TGTGCCAGCAGTTACTCTAGCGGAAAAGAGACCCAGTACTTC. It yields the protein CASSYSSGKETQYF.